The sequence of this T cell receptor (beta chain) was determined in a study of blood T cell repertoires in COVID-19. For the study at large: Samples came from the United States, Italy and Spain, spanning acute and convalescent COVID-19. Nucleic acid was either cDNA or gDNA, and it came from T cells, B-cell-depleted T cells, or PBMCs.

Per the original data handling: Amplification of reference gene primers was used by the study to estimate nucleated cell counts. Sequenced by immunoSEQ multiplex PCR; TCRdb stores in-frame clones only, minus some. That table gives V, J and clone size, and the DNA gave D and trimming. The profile covers more than 85,000 clones, with roughly 80% appearing a single time and 15% taken by the ten largest. The V end lost 0 bases, the J end lost 4 bases, and 12 bases lay between the germline ends. Per germline, CDR1 SGHAT and CDR2 FQDESV (reference sequence). This CDR3 has 16 amino acids. This receptor was identified in a woman older than 75 with acute or convalescent COVID-19. What was sequenced was peripheral blood. The rearrangement joins TRBV11-1 to TRBJ2-2, with D possibly matching TRBD1 (6 bases). The CDR3 here is CASSLATGKGTGELFF. The CDR3 DNA reads TGTGCCAGCAGCTTAGCCACAGGGAAGGGCACCGGGGAGCTGTTTTTT.